These 6 T cell receptor beta chains were sequenced from one sample in a study of CD8+CD57+ T cells in acquired aplastic anemia (dated by TCRdb to about 2018). TCRdb names Illumina HiSeq 2000 as the instrument used. TCR beta VDJ combination and CDR3 sequence profiling used genomic DNA as the template. The raw public data were reprocessed by TCRdb itself: fastp quality trimming at Q25, MiXCR clonotype calling, in-frame beta chains only. Identical CDR3 proteins give one entry, which carries the most common genes and DNA. The sample table shows some 190,000 distinct CDR3 sequences, and approximately 49% are seen once. Jointly, the top ten make up more than 15% of the sample. Input material: sorted CD4+, CD8+, or CD8+CD57+ T cells (not recorded which) from PBMCs. The source of these receptors is a human donor in good health, serving as a control.

The rearrangement uses TRBV30 and TRBJ2-7; D unresolved. Germline CDR1 is GTSNPN and CDR2 is SVGIG (reference sequence). V gave up 0 bases and J gave up 1 base, with 7 bases separating them. The CDR3 length is 13 residues. CDR3 nucleotides: TGTGCCTGGAGTGTAGGAACGTCCTACGAGCAGTACTTC. Its translation: CAWSVGTSYEQYF.

The V gene is TRBV9, the J gene TRBJ1-1, with 7 nucleotides matching TRBD1. The germline V gene has CDR1 SGDLS and CDR2 YYNGEE. The ends lost 4 bases at V and 2 bases at J; junction bases unmatched: 11. This CDR3 is built from 16 residues. CDR3 DNA: TGTGCCAGCAGCCAAGACGGGCACAGGGGTAACACTGAAGCTTTCTTT. Translation: CASSQDGHRGNTEAFF.

This chain uses TRBV19 with TRBJ2-2; D is undetermined. CDR1 is LNHDA, CDR2 SQIVND, per germline (reference sequence). V was trimmed by 4 bases and J by 2 bases, leaving 5 bases between them. This CDR3 spans 13 amino acids. Here the CDR3 reads CASSTHNTGELFF. The DNA of the CDR3 is TGTGCCAGTAGTACCCATAACACCGGGGAGCTGTTTTTT.

J is TRBJ2-2 and V is TRBV18, with D unresolved. Trimming pared 0 bases from V and 13 bases from J, leaving 6 bases between. Germline lookup yields CDR1 KGHSH and CDR2 LQKENI. The CDR3 is 11 residues long. The CDR3 DNA is TGTGCCAGCTCACCACCGGGTCCGCTGTTTTTT. It specifies CASSPPGPLFF.

The chain joins TRBV11-3 to TRBJ1-3; maybe TRBD1 (6 bases). Germline CDR1 reads SGHNT; CDR2 reads YENEEA. The CDR3 loop spans 14 amino acids. V lost 1 base, J lost 9 bases, and 13 bases lay in between. The CDR3 nucleotides read TGTGCCAGCAGCTTAGCAGGGGAACGAAGCACCATATATTTT. Translating it yields CASSLAGERSTIYF.

This chain joins TRBV25-1 and TRBJ2-4, with D maybe TRBD1 (5 bases). Germline CDR1 reads MGHDK; CDR2 reads SYGVNS. This CDR3 region has 14 residues. V was trimmed by 6 bases and J by 1 base, leaving 10 bases between them. Here the CDR3 reads CASSEGAAKNIQYF. CDR3 bases: TGTGCCAGCAGCGAAGGGGCTGCCAAAAACATTCAGTACTTC.